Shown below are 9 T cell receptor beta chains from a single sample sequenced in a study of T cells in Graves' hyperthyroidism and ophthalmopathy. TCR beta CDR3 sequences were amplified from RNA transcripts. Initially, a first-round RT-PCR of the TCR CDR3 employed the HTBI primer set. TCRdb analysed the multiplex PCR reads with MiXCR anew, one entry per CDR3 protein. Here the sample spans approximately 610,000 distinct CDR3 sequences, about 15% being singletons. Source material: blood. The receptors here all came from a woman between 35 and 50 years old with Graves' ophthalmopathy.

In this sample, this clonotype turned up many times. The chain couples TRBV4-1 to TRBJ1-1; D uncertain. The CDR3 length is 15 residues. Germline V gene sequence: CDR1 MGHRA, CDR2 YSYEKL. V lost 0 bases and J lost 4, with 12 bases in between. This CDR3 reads CASSQEARESTEAFF. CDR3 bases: TGCGCCAGCAGCCAAGAAGCCCGCGAGAGCACTGAAGCTTTCTTT.

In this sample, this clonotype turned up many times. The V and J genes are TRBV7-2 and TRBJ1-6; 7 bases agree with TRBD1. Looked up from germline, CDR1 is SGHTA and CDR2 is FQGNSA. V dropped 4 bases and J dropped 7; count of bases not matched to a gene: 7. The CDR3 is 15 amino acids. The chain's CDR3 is CASSSSWDRNSPLHF. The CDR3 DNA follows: TGTGCCAGCAGCTCCTCTTGGGACAGAAATTCACCCCTCCACTTT.

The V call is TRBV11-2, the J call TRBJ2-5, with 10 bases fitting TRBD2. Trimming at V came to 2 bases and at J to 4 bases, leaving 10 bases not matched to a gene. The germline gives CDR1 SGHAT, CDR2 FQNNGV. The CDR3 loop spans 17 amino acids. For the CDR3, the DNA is TGTGCCAGCAGCTTAAGTCGGCTAGCGGGAGTAGGAGAGACCCAGTACTTC. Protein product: CASSLSRLAGVGETQYF. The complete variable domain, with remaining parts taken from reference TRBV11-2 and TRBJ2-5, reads EAGVAQSPRYKIIEKRQSVAFWCNPISGHATLYWYQQILGQGPKLLIQFQNNGVVDDSQLPKDRFSAERLKGVDSTLKIQPAKLEDSAVYLCASSLSRLAGVGETQYFGPGTRLLVL.

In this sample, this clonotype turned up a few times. CDR3 sequence: CASSLAPGMDYGYTF. For the CDR3, the DNA is TGTGCCAGCAGCTTAGCCCCGGGGATGGACTATGGCTACACCTTC. The chain links TRBV7-2 to TRBJ1-2; D remains unclear. The CDR3 consists of 15 residues. Germline V gives CDR1 SGHTA, CDR2 FQGNSA. Trimming shortened V by 0 bases and J by 3 bases, and 11 bases separated the two germline ends.

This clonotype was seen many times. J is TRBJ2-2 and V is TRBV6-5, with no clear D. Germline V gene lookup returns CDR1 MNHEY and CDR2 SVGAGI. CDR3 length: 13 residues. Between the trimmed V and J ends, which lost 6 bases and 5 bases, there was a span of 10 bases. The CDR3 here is CASRWGRTGELFF. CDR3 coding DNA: TGTGCCAGCAGGTGGGGTCGAACCGGGGAGCTGTTTTTT.

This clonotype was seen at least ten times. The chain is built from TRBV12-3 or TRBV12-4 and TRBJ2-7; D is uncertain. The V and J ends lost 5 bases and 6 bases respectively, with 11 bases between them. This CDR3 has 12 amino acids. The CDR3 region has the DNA TGTGCCAGCAGTCCAGCCTCGGCCGAGCAGTACTTC. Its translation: CASSPASAEQYF.

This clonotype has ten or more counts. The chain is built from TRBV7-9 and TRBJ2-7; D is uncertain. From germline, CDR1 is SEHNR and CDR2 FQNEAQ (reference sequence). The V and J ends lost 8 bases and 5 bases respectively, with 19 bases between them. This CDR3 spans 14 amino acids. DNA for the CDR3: TGTGCCAGCGCCCCCCCCCTCAACCCCCACGAGCAGTACTTC. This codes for CASAPPLNPHEQYF.

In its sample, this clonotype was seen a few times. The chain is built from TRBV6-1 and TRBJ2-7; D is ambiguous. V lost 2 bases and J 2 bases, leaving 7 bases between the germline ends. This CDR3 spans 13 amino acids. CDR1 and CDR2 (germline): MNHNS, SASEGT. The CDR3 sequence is CASSEPSTYEQYF. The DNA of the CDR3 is TGTGCCAGCAGTGAACCGTCGACCTACGAGCAGTACTTC.

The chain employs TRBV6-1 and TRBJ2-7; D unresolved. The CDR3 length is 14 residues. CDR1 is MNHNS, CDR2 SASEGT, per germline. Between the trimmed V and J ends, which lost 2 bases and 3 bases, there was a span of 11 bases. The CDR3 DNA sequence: TGTGCCAGCAGTGAAATCGGGCCCCTCTACGAGCAGTACTTC. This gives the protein CASSEIGPLYEQYF.